Below, 9 T cell receptor beta chains from the same sample are listed, as sequenced in a study of blood T cell repertoires in COVID-19. Sequencing used immunoSEQ multiplex PCR; TCRdb keeps in-frame clones, though not all of them. Of 39,000 or so clones in the sample, 89% were seen once. The sequenced sample consisted of peripheral blood. All receptors come from a human donor in a cohort sampled during active COVID-19.

The chain uses TRBV25-1 and TRBJ2-5; 7 nucleotides agree with TRBD1. V shed 4 bases and J 4 bases; nucleotides not matched to a gene: 9. This CDR3 region has 15 residues. Germline loops: CDR1 MGHDK, CDR2 SYGVNS. In nucleotides, the CDR3 is TGTGCCAGCAGTGGCTTGACAGGGCAGTTAGAGACCCAGTACTTC. It is translated as CASSGLTGQLETQYF.

The chain uses TRBV4-2 and TRBJ2-3; 10 nucleotides align to TRBD2. Germline V CDR1 and CDR2: LGHNA, YNFKEQ. CDR3 size: 13 residues. After removal of 1 base from V and 10 bases from J, the junction contained 2 bases not matched to a gene. CDR3 DNA: TGTGCCAGCAGCCAAGTAACTAGCGGGGCGCAGTATTTT. Amino acid sequence: CASSQVTSGAQYF.

This clone is a singleton in its sample. This chain joins TRBV10-1 and TRBJ2-7, with D perhaps TRBD1 (5 bases). Germline CDR1 and CDR2: WNHNN and SYGVQD (reference sequence). CDR3 length: 13 residues. V was shortened by 3 bases and J by 6 bases, with 12 bases between the two germline ends. CDR3 loop: CASSDRVDSEQYF. In nucleotides, the CDR3 is TGCGCCAGCAGTGACAGGGTAGACAGCGAGCAGTACTTC.

V is TRBV5-4 and J is TRBJ2-2; D is uncertain. V lost 6 bases, J lost 0 bases, and 12 bases lay in between. This CDR3 is built from 15 residues. The germline V gene encodes CDR1 SGHNT and CDR2 YYREEE (reference sequence). The CDR3 DNA reads TGTGCCAGCACCCTGGGCCATACGAACACCGGGGAGCTGTTTTTT. This translates into CASTLGHTNTGELFF. Full variable domain (missing parts from reference TRBV5-4 and TRBJ2-2): ETGVTQSPTHLIKTRGQQVTLRCSSQSGHNTVSWYQQALGQGPQFIFQYYREEENGRGNFPPRFSGLQFPNYSSELNVNALELDDSALYLCASTLGHTNTGELFFGEGSRLTVL.

The chain uses TRBV7-9 and TRBJ1-2; TRBD1 might be the D (5 bases). Germline V CDR1 and CDR2: SEHNR, FQNEAQ (reference sequence). Trimming shortened V by 1 base and J by 7 bases, and 13 bases separated the two germline ends. The CDR3 is 14 amino acids. For the CDR3, the DNA is TGTGCCAGCAGCTTAGGGGGGAGGGTGGCTGGCTACACCTTC. Translated: CASSLGGRVAGYTF.

The chain combines TRBV11-2 with TRBJ2-2, with 7 positions matching TRBD1. V dropped 5 bases and J dropped 0; count of bases not matched to a gene: 6. Germline CDR1 is SGHAT and CDR2 is FQNNGV. The CDR3 runs to 16 residues. The CDR3 nucleotides read TGTGCCAGCAGCCGTTCCCAGGGGGCGAACACCGGGGAGCTGTTTTTT. Protein sequence: CASSRSQGANTGELFF. Based on the CDR3 plus reference TRBV11-2 and TRBJ2-2, the full variable domain is EAGVAQSPRYKIIEKRQSVAFWCNPISGHATLYWYQQILGQGPKLLIQFQNNGVVDDSQLPKDRFSAERLKGVDSTLKIQPAKLEDSAVYLCASSRSQGANTGELFFGEGSRLTVL.

This clone was observed a single time. The chain employs TRBV4-1 and TRBJ2-7; a possible D gene is TRBD2 (5 bases). Germline V lookup: CDR1 MGHRA, CDR2 YSYEKL. V dropped 7 bases and J dropped 5 bases, with 24 bases sitting between them. The CDR3 covers 16 residues. The CDR3 DNA sequence: TGCGCCAGCACATCGACTACAGCGTCTCCTTGGGACGAGCAGTACTTC. This sequence encodes CASTSTTASPWDEQYF.

The chain is built from TRBV11-1 and TRBJ2-7; D is ambiguous. V was pared by 2 bases and J by 7 bases, with 12 bases between. Germline assignment: CDR1 SGHAT and CDR2 FQDESV (reference sequence). The CDR3 is 13 amino acids. The CDR3 sequence is CASSLYDGSEQYF. For the CDR3, the DNA is TGTGCCAGCAGCTTATATGACGGGTCTGAGCAGTACTTC.

The V and J genes are TRBV10-3 and TRBJ2-3; the match to TRBD2 covers 7 bases. The CDR3 is 15 amino acids. V shed 10 bases, J shed 0 bases, and the junction held 10 bases outside the gene matches. The V gene's germline CDR1 is ENHRY and CDR2 SYGVKD. In DNA form, the CDR3 reads TGTGCCACCACCTCTCCGCGGGGGAGCACAGATACGCAGTATTTT. Translated, it gives CATTSPRGSTDTQYF.